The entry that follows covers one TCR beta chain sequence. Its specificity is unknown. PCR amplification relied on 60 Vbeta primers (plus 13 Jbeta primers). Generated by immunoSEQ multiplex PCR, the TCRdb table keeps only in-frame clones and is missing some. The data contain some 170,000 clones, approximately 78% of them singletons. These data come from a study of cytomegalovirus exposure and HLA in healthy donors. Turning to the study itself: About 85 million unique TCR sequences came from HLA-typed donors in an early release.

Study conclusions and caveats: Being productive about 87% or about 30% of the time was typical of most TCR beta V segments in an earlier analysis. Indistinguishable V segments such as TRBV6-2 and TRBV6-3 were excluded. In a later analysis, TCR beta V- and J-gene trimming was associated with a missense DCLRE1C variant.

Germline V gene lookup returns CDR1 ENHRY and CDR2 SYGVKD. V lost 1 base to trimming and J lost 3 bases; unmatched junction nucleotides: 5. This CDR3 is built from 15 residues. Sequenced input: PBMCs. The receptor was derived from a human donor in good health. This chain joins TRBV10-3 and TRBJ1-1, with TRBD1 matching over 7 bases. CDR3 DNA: TGTGCCATCAGTGAGTTGTACAGGGGACACACTGAAGCTTTCTTT. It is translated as CAISELYRGHTEAFF.